This T cell receptor (beta chain) is drawn from a study of T cells expressing NK-cell markers. TCRdb reprocessed the 5' RACE reads, keeping one entry per CDR3 protein, no DNA. This table holds roughly 300,000 distinct CDR3 sequences. The sequencing sample was made of blood T cells: a sorted CD56 or NKG2C T cell subset, CD4+ or CD8+ T cells, or bulk PBMC T cells (not recorded which). This receptor was obtained from a woman between 18 and 75 years old in good health.

The chain's CDR3 is CASSQQQGLTDTQYF. The chain carries TRBV4-3 and TRBJ2-3; the TCRdb call, TRBD1, lacks DNA for checking. The CDR3 totals 15 residues. Germline V gene sequence: CDR1 LGHNA, CDR2 YSLEER.